This TCR beta chain appears in the sequencing data of a study of vaccination effects on CD4 cells after COVID-19. Study at large: The ViraFEST assay expanded antigen-specific CD4+ T cells with viral peptide pools before sequencing. As their vaccination, participants received two doses of either BNT162b2 or mRNA-1273.

With respect to this clone: Its cognate antigen is unknown.

Germline CDR1 LGHNT, CDR2 FRNRAP. CDR3 length equals 15 residues. Trimming took 7 bases from V and 8 from J; bases not matched to a gene: 10. Using immunoSEQ multiplex PCR, the repertoire was profiled, and TCRdb retains in-frame clones only, with some absent. The sample lists more than 30,000 clones; roughly 82% were seen once. Subsequent to roughly 9 days of culture, CD4+ T cells were isolated. Negative nucleocapsid antibody tests before and after vaccination confirmed no previous SARS-CoV-2 infection. Fresh IL-2-containing medium replaced half the medium on days 3 and 7. The receptor was isolated from a human donor who received a COVID-19 vaccine. The starting material was CD4+ T cells from PBMCs cultured without peptide, obtained before COVID-19 vaccination. V gene TRBV12-5 combines with J gene TRBJ1-6; 8 nucleotides line up with TRBD1. The CDR3 here is CASAPQGGRHSPLHF. CDR3 nucleotides: TGTGCTAGTGCCCCACAGGGGGGAAGGCATTCACCCCTCCACTTT.